This T cell receptor (beta chain) is drawn from a study of T cells in Graves' hyperthyroidism and ophthalmopathy. This clonotype showed up many times. Reasons for excluding patients were uncontrolled infection, other autoimmune disease, pregnancy or lactation. The CDR3 is 17 amino acids. Trimming took 2 bases from V and 0 from J, leaving 16 bases between them. The germline V gene encodes CDR1 MNHEY and CDR2 SVGAGI. What was amplified from RNA transcripts were TCR beta CDR3 regions. When the TCR CDR3 underwent first-round RT-PCR, the HTBI primer set was used. TCRdb used MiXCR to reprocess the multiplex PCR reads, holding one entry per CDR3 protein. This sample has about 570,000 distinct CDR3 sequences; 35% to 55% occur once, and the top ten carry around 20%.

The rearrangement uses TRBV6-5 and TRBJ1-1; unclear D gene. This receptor was identified in an adult woman with Graves' disease, either hyperthyroidism or ophthalmopathy (not recorded which). The sequenced sample consisted of peripheral blood or thyroid tissue (not recorded which). The CDR3 region has the DNA TGTGCCAGCAGTTACCGAGGGCGTGTTACTATGAACACTGAAGCTTTCTTT. As protein: CASSYRGRVTMNTEAFF.